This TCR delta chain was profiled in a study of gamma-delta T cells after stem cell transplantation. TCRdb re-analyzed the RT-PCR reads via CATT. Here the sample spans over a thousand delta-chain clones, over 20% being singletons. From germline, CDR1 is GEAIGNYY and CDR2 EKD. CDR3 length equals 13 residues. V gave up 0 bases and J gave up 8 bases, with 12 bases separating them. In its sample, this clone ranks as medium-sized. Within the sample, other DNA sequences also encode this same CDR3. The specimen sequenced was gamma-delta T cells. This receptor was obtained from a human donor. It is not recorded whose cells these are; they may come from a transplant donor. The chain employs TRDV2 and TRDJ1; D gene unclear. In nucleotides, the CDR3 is TGTGCCTGTGACACCGTCGGCGGGACAAAACTCATCTTT. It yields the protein CACDTVGGTKLIF.